The 12 T cell receptor beta chains reported below all come from one sample, sequenced in a study of vaccination effects on CD4 cells after COVID-19. Viral peptide pool expansion of antigen-specific CD4+ T cells preceded sequencing in the ViraFEST assay. Cultured cells yielded isolated CD4+ T cells after approximately nine days. Either the mRNA-1273 or the BNT162b2 vaccine was given to participants as two doses. For these TCRs, the target antigens are not known. Using immunoSEQ multiplex PCR, the repertoire was profiled, and TCRdb retains in-frame clones only, with some absent. Of around 22,000 clones in the sample, 60% to 80% were seen once. The material was CD4+ T cells from PBMCs cultured with HCoV-229E spike peptides, obtained after COVID-19 vaccination. These receptor sequences come from a human donor who received a COVID-19 vaccine.

This clone appeared a single time. The chain is built from TRBV5-1 and TRBJ1-1, with D hard to call. CDR3 size: 14 residues. V shed 4 bases and J shed 0 bases, with 10 bases lying between them. Germline assignment: CDR1 SGHRS and CDR2 YFSETQ. The CDR3 loop is CASSPSELNTEAFF. The CDR3 DNA reads TGCGCCAGCAGCCCTAGTGAGTTGAACACTGAAGCTTTCTTT. The variable domain in full, completed from reference TRBV5-1 and TRBJ1-1, reads KAGVTQTPRYLIKTRGQQVTLSCSPISGHRSVSWYQQTPGQGLQFLFEYFSETQRNKGNFPGRFSGRQFSNSRSEMNVSTLELGDSALYLCASSPSELNTEAFFGQGTRLTVV.

J is TRBJ1-3 and V is TRBV18, with a tentative D call TRBD1 (5 bases). The length of the CDR3 is 16 residues. Trimming took off 0 bases at V and 2 bases at J, with 11 bases between the two ends. Germline values: CDR1 KGHSH, CDR2 LQKENI. The CDR3 region is CASSPPGVGTGNTIYF. The DNA for the CDR3 is TGTGCCAGCTCACCACCGGGGGTCGGCACTGGAAACACCATATATTTT.

CDR3 coding DNA: TGTGCCAGCAGCAATGGACACTCTAGTAACTATGGCTACACCTTC. It yields the protein CASSNGHSSNYGYTF. This chain uses TRBV7-9 with TRBJ1-2; tentatively, D is TRBD1 (5 bases). V dropped 5 bases and J dropped 1 base, with 14 bases sitting between them. This CDR3 spans 15 amino acids. Germline loops: CDR1 SEHNR, CDR2 FQNEAQ (reference sequence).

The V gene is TRBV2, the J gene TRBJ2-7; D ambiguous. CDR1 is SNHLY, CDR2 FYNNEI, per germline. This CDR3 has 13 residues. V lost 6 bases to trimming and J lost 4 bases, with 13 bases between them. CDR3: CASSRTESYEQYF. DNA for the CDR3: TGTGCCAGCAGCCGGACGGAGTCTTACGAGCAGTACTTC.

This chain uses TRBV5-6 with TRBJ1-2; D is perhaps TRBD1 (5 bases). This CDR3 is 17 amino acids long. Germline V gene data show CDR1 as SGHDT and CDR2 as YYEEEE. The V end lost 4 bases, the J end lost 4 bases, and 23 bases lay between the germline ends. The DNA for the CDR3 is TGTGCCAGCAGCCCGAGGTCCGACAGCCGCGGAGTCTATGGCTACACCTTC. Encoded protein: CASSPRSDSRGVYGYTF. The full variable domain, rest sourced from reference TRBV5-6 and TRBJ1-2, is DAGVTQSPTHLIKTRGQQVTLRCSPKSGHDTVSWYQQALGQGPQFIFQYYEEEERQRGNFPDRFSGHQFPNYSSELNVNALLLGDSALYLCASSPRSDSRGVYGYTFGSGTRLTVV.

V gene TRBV7-9 combines with J gene TRBJ2-1; TRBD2 agrees at 7 bases. This CDR3 is 16 amino acids long. CDR1 is SEHNR, CDR2 FQNEAQ, per germline (reference sequence). The ends lost 5 bases at V and 3 bases at J; junction bases unmatched: 10. The CDR3 is CASSPRGGEDYNEQFF. The CDR3 bases are TGTGCCAGCAGCCCTCGGGGAGGGGAGGACTACAATGAGCAGTTCTTC.

The count of this clone is one. V gene TRBV5-4 combines with J gene TRBJ2-7; D gene unclear. Germline lookup yields CDR1 SGHNT and CDR2 YYREEE (reference sequence). The CDR3 runs 13 residues. V dropped 0 bases and J dropped 2 bases, with 6 bases sitting between them. The CDR3 bases are TGTGCCAGCAGCTTGGACGGCACCTACGAGCAGTACTTC. This gives the protein CASSLDGTYEQYF.

The genes are TRBV6-5 and TRBJ2-7; 7 nucleotides agree with TRBD1. Per germline, CDR1 MNHEY and CDR2 SVGAGI. This CDR3 is 12 amino acids long. V was pared by 8 bases and J by 8 bases, with 9 bases of the junction left unmatched. The CDR3, as DNA: TGTGCCAGCTGGACAGGACCCTCGAAGCAGTACTTC. Amino acid sequence: CASWTGPSKQYF.

This clone has more than one count but fewer than ten. This sequence joins TRBV3-1 (or the pseudogene TRBV3-2) and TRBJ2-3; maybe TRBD2 (5 bases). This CDR3 is built from 12 residues. The germline V gene encodes CDR1 LGHDT and CDR2 YNNKEL (reference sequence). Deletions cut 9 bases from V and 3 bases from J, with 10 bases between. The CDR3 nucleotides are TGTGCCAGTATCGAGGGTACAGATACGCAGTATTTT. Protein product: CASIEGTDTQYF.

The chain links TRBV5-1 to TRBJ1-6; D is unclear. This CDR3 spans 14 amino acids. V was cut by 0 bases and J by 6 bases, with 7 bases left in between. Germline CDR1 SGHRS, CDR2 YFSETQ. The CDR3 reads CASSLGDINSPLHF. CDR3 DNA sequence: TGCGCCAGCAGCTTGGGAGACATTAATTCACCCCTCCACTTT. Looking up the rest from reference TRBV5-1 and TRBJ1-6 gives the full variable domain: KAGVTQTPRYLIKTRGQQVTLSCSPISGHRSVSWYQQTPGQGLQFLFEYFSETQRNKGNFPGRFSGRQFSNSRSEMNVSTLELGDSALYLCASSLGDINSPLHFGNGTRLTVT.

The chain joins TRBV5-1 to TRBJ2-3; TRBD1 matches at 8 bases. The germline V gene has CDR1 SGHRS and CDR2 YFSETQ. The CDR3 covers 18 residues. J gave up 3 bases and V 7 bases, and 19 bases lay outside the gene matches. CDR3 protein: CASVIGMGRTGKTDTQYF. The CDR3 coding sequence is TGCGCCAGCGTCATTGGGATGGGGAGGACAGGGAAGACAGATACGCAGTATTTT.

This clone appeared a few times. V gene TRBV6-4 combines with J gene TRBJ2-7; a possible D gene is TRBD2 (6 bases). There are 13 residues in the CDR3. Germline values: CDR1 MRHNA, CDR2 SNTAGT. The germline V and J ends were trimmed by 3 bases and 6 bases, with 12 bases remaining between them. DNA of the CDR3: TGTGCCAGCAGTGAAGACACGACTAGCGAGCAGTACTTC. It encodes CASSEDTTSEQYF.